This T cell receptor (beta chain) originates from a study of regulatory dendritic cells for organ transplantation. The ends were cut back, 0 bases at V and 6 bases at J, with 12 bases in the middle. CDR3 size: 15 residues. CDR1 is SGHKS, CDR2 YYEKEE, per germline (reference sequence). Here immunoSEQ multiplex PCR was the method, and the copy in TCRdb shows in-frame clones only, minus some. Of about 30,000 clones detected, roughly 85% appear once; the ten largest clones hold about 0.095%. As regards this clone: Its antigen is unidentified.

Study-wide findings and caveats: Resting memory CD8+ T cells held the most alloreactive clonotypes.

The sample was naive CD4+ T cells from blood. Stated subset: CD45RA+ naive T cells. This chain connects TRBV5-5 to TRBJ2-2; D is perhaps TRBD1 (6 bases). The sequence came from a human donor in good health. The CDR3 DNA reads TGTGCCAGCAGCTTGGTACAGGGATTCTCCGGGGAGCTGTTTTTT. Its protein is CASSLVQGFSGELFF.